This TCR beta chain was obtained from a study of T-cell memory formation after mild COVID-19. As for the study in general: Among the donors, TCR clusters were largely specific to each donor.

TCRdb reprocessed the 5' RACE reads via MiXCR and lists one record per CDR3 protein. This table has about 290,000 distinct CDR3 sequences, around a sixth appearing once. This clonotype was picked up a small number of times. Germline CDR1 is SSHAT and CDR2 is FNYEAQ (reference sequence). The CDR3 runs to 15 residues. V shed 4 bases and J 0 bases; nucleotides not matched to a gene: 5. This chain connects TRBV7-7 to TRBJ2-7, with TRBD1 matching 8 bases. Sequencing was done on a sample of PBMCs or a T cell subset sorted from them (not recorded which). The sequence came from a man aged 18-30 years who had mild COVID-19 (a few samples of this study predate the infection). Cell type and time point are not known. The CDR3 region is CASSYGTGASYEQYF. The CDR3 DNA follows: TGTGCCAGCAGCTACGGGACAGGTGCCTCCTACGAGCAGTACTTC.